This T cell receptor (beta chain) derives from a study of OX40 agonist ivuxolimab in advanced cancers. General observations from the study: The work left the antigen specificity of expanded peripheral T cells undetermined.

Libraries were prepared by immunoSEQ multiplex PCR; TCRdb keeps only in-frame clonotypes and omits some of them. The sample carries about 100,000 clones, 75% to 95% recorded once. Germline V lookup: CDR1 LNHDA, CDR2 SQIVND (reference sequence). V dropped 10 bases and J dropped 0; count of bases not matched to a gene: 10. The CDR3 spans 15 residues. Concerning this clone: Antigen unknown.

The chain recombines TRBV19 with TRBJ2-3, with TRBD1 matching over 7 bases. The source of this sequence is an adult with an advanced solid tumor such as melanoma, head and neck, liver or kidney cancer. This material consisted of CD4+ or CD8+ T cells sorted from blood, taken in a trial of the OX40 agonist ivuxolimab. This chain's CDR3 is CATRPGTASTDTQYF. The CDR3, as DNA: TGTGCCACTCGACCGGGGACAGCAAGCACAGATACGCAGTATTTT.